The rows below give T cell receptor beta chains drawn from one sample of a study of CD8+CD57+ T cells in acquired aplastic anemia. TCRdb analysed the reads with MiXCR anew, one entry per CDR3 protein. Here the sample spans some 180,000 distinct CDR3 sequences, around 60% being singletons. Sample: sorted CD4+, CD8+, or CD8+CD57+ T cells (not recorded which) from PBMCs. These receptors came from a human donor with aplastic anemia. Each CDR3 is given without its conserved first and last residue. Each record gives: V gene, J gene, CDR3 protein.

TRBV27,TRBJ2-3,ASSWASTDTQY
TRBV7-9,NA,ASSSQTGGDGYT
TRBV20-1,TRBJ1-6,SASPDRVDSPLH
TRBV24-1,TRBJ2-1,ATSGPGWGRGNEQF
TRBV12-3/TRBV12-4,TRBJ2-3,ASSPGLAGGLLRDTQY
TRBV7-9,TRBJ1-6,ASSSGQANSPLH
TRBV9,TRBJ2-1,ASKKVSSYSEQF
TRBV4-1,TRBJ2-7,ASSQGTGGRISWYEQY
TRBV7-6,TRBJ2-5,AGSPLFGSGGGETQY
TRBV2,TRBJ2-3,ASKTGGHTDTQY
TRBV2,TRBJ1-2,ASSGASAGGGYT
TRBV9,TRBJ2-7,ASSVGTAGANEQY
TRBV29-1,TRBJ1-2,SADGYGYT
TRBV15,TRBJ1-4,ATSRLRTSATNEKLF
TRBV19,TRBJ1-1,ASTKTGYLEAF
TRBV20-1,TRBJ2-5,SAGTDWTSGKGETQY
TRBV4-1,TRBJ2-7,ASSQGTGVGYEQY
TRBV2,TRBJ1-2,ASRKSGTRDYGYT
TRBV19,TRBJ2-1,ASSIGLAGYEQF
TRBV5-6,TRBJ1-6,ASSLDQDGQGGDNSPLH
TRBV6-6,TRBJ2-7,ASSYSGTSPYEQY
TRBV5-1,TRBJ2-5,ASTLRGGPGQETQY
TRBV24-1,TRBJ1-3,ATTDRETLLSGNTIY
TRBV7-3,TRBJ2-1,ASSLRALPGSNEQF
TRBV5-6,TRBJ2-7,ASSRTGTFPYEQY
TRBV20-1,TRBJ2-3,SAKMPAGFRSRNNEQY
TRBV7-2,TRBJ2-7,ASSQGLAVYEQY
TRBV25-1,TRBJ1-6,ASRPRDRGLKNENSPLH